One sample yielded the 17 T cell receptor beta chains listed below, sequenced in a study of T-cell memory formation after mild COVID-19. TCRdb reanalysed the 5' RACE reads using MiXCR and keeps one entry per CDR3 protein. The sample records 450,000 to 650,000 distinct CDR3 sequences, just over 20% being singletons. The sequenced material came from PBMCs or a T cell subset sorted from them (not recorded which). These receptors came from an adult woman who had mild COVID-19 (a few samples of this study predate the infection). Cell type and time point are not known.

This clonotype was detected only a few times. The rearrangement links TRBV18 to TRBJ1-1, with 9 positions matching TRBD1. Germline V lookup: CDR1 KGHSH, CDR2 LQKENI. The CDR3 runs 15 residues. With V trimmed by 3 bases and J by 5 bases, 7 bases remained unmatched. CDR3 DNA: TGTGCCAGCTCACCGGCGACAGGGGGGAATACTGAAGCTTTCTTT. It codes for CASSPATGGNTEAFF.

The CDR3 nucleotides are TGTGCCAGCAGCTTACAACGGGAAGGACAGGGGTACACCGGGGAGCTGTTTTTT. It codes for CASSLQREGQGYTGELFF. J is TRBJ2-2 and V is TRBV7-6; TRBD1 matches at 9 bases. Germline values: CDR1 SGHVS, CDR2 FNYEAQ. This CDR3 has 18 amino acids. V trimming: 2 bases; J trimming: 3 bases; junction bases outside the gene matches: 10. Together with reference TRBV7-6 and TRBJ2-2, the CDR3 gives the full variable domain: GAGVSQSPRYKVTKRGQDVALRCDPISGHVSLYWYRQALGQGPEFLTYFNYEAQQDKSGLPNDRFSAERPEGSISTLTIQRTEQRDSAMYRCASSLQREGQGYTGELFFGEGSRLTVL.

A few counts support this clonotype. As DNA, the CDR3 is TGCGCCAGCAGCTTGGAGACAGGCAGGGAAAAACTGTTTTTT. Its protein is CASSLETGREKLFF. The chain carries TRBV5-1 and TRBJ1-4; tentative D call: TRBD1 (6 bases). Deletions cut 0 bases from V and 8 bases from J, with 11 bases between. Germline loops: CDR1 SGHRS, CDR2 YFSETQ. The CDR3 length is 14 residues.

The chain has TRBV29-1 and TRBJ2-2, with D perhaps given as TRBD1 or TRBD2 (5 bases each). The CDR3 runs to 13 residues. Germline V lookup: CDR1 SQVTM, CDR2 ANQGSEA. Trimming took 5 bases from V and 1 from J, leaving 8 bases between them. Written as DNA, the CDR3 is TGCAGCGTTTCGGGACGGAACACCGGGGAGCTGTTTTTT. Translated, it gives CSVSGRNTGELFF.

There are a few counts of this clonotype. The chain has TRBV10-3 and TRBJ2-1; 9 nucleotides agree with TRBD2. The CDR3 extends over 12 amino acids. Looked up from germline, CDR1 is ENHRY and CDR2 is SYGVKD. Trimming cost V 11 bases and J 8 bases; bases outside gene matches: 7. The CDR3 sequence is CAFGGGDHEQFF. The CDR3 nucleotides read TGTGCCTTCGGCGGGGGGGATCATGAGCAGTTCTTC.

CDR3 sequence reads: CASSLARIGSGNTIYF. In DNA, the CDR3 is TGTGCCAGCTCACTGGCCAGAATAGGGTCTGGAAACACCATATATTTT. The V and J genes are TRBV18 and TRBJ1-3; D uncertain. The length of the CDR3 is 16 residues. Germline-derived CDR1 and CDR2 are KGHSH and LQKENI. Trimming left V 4 bases short and J 1 base short, with 14 bases between.

This clonotype was seen a few times. This chain links TRBV19 with TRBJ2-7; D perhaps matches TRBD1 (5 bases). The CDR3 contains 14 residues. CDR1 is LNHDA, CDR2 SQIVND, per germline (reference sequence). Trimming removed 3 bases from V and 0 bases from J, with 9 bases in between. Written as DNA, the CDR3 is TGTGCCAGTAGTATGCAGGACATCTCCTACGAGCAGTACTTC. Protein product: CASSMQDISYEQYF.

This clonotype has only a few counts. This CDR3 reads CASSYTGMLSGANVLTF. DNA for the CDR3: TGTGCCAGCAGTTATACAGGGATGCTCTCTGGGGCCAACGTCCTGACTTTC. The V and J genes are TRBV2 and TRBJ2-6; tentatively, D is TRBD1 (6 bases). Between the trimmed V and J ends, which lost 5 bases and 0 bases, there was a span of 14 bases. CDR3 size: 17 residues. The V gene's germline CDR1 is SNHLY and CDR2 FYNNEI.

The J gene is TRBJ1-3, the V gene TRBV3-1, with D hard to call. CDR1 and CDR2 (germline): LGHDT, YNNKEL (reference sequence). This CDR3 is built from 15 residues. V dropped 6 bases and J dropped 3 bases, with 15 bases sitting between them. The CDR3 DNA reads TGTGCCAGCAGTCGCGGCGGGTTCCGTGGAAACACCATATATTTT. Its protein product is CASSRGGFRGNTIYF.

This clonotype was seen a few times. The rearrangement joins TRBV5-1 to TRBJ1-1; D unclear. The CDR3 consists of 15 residues. V lost 2 bases to trimming and J lost 2 bases, with 13 bases between them. Germline V gene data show CDR1 as SGHRS and CDR2 as YFSETQ. CDR3 sequence: CASSLVGFTNTEAFF. Written as DNA, the CDR3 is TGCGCCAGCAGCTTAGTTGGGTTCACTAACACTGAAGCTTTCTTT.

The chain links TRBV20-1 to TRBJ1-5, with 7 bases identical to TRBD1. The CDR3 consists of 15 residues. CDR1 and CDR2 (germline): DFQATT, SNEGSKA (reference sequence). The J segment lost 3 bases and the V segment lost 5 bases, leaving 10 bases of the junction unmatched. DNA of the CDR3: TGCAGTGCTCAGAAGGGGACAGTTGCCAATCAGCCCCAGCATTTT. Encoded protein: CSAQKGTVANQPQHF.

The table lists this clonotype with a few counts. The rearrangement joins TRBV4-3 to TRBJ1-6; TRBD1 aligns across 10 bases. The length of the CDR3 is 18 residues. CDR1 is LGHNA and CDR2 is YSLEER in the germline V gene. V was clipped by 0 bases and J by 9 bases; unmatched bases: 11. For the CDR3, the DNA is TGCGCCAGCAGCCAAGAGGTCTTTAGGACAGGGGGACTTTCACCCCTCCACTTT. The encoded protein is CASSQEVFRTGGLSPLHF.

This clonotype appeared a few times. This rearrangement joins TRBV12-3 or TRBV12-4 to TRBJ1-1, with no clear D. The CDR3 spans 13 residues. V dropped 6 bases and J dropped 1 base, with 9 bases sitting between them. The CDR3 loop is CASRAPQNTEAFF. The CDR3, as DNA: TGTGCCAGCAGAGCACCACAGAACACTGAAGCTTTCTTT.

This clonotype was seen a handful of times. The chain combines TRBV4-2 with TRBJ1-4; the match to TRBD1 covers 10 bases. After removal of 9 bases from V and 6 bases from J, the junction contained 4 bases not matched to a gene. The CDR3 extends over 13 amino acids. Germline values: CDR1 LGHNA, CDR2 YNFKEQ. The CDR3, as DNA: TGTGCCAGTGGAGGACAGGGGGATGAAAAACTGTTTTTT. Protein: CASGGQGDEKLFF.

This sequence joins TRBV12-3 or TRBV12-4 and TRBJ2-1; D remains unclear. V was trimmed by 8 bases and J by 4 bases, leaving 12 bases between them. The CDR3 has 13 amino acids. CDR3 in amino acids: CASLRATYNEQFF. CDR3 nucleotide sequence: TGTGCCAGCCTTCGGGCGACTTACAATGAGCAGTTCTTC.

CDR3 in amino acids: CAISESAGGTTDTQYF. The CDR3 region has the DNA TGTGCCATCAGTGAGTCAGCGGGGGGAACGACAGATACGCAGTATTTT. V gene TRBV10-3 combines with J gene TRBJ2-3, with 9 bases identical to TRBD2. This CDR3 contains 16 residues. Germline CDR1 is ENHRY and CDR2 is SYGVKD. The J segment lost 3 bases and the V segment lost 0 bases, leaving 4 bases of the junction unmatched.

A note on this clonotype: The junction differs from germline at one of its ends, possibly a read error. The chain uses TRBV24-1 and TRBJ2-7, with 8 bases identical to TRBD2. This CDR3 comprises 14 residues. The germline V gene has CDR1 KGHDR and CDR2 SFDVKD. This chain's CDR3 is CATRKGKLSGSPHF. The CDR3 DNA reads as TGTGCCACCAGGAAAGGAAAGTTGAGCGGGAGTCCCCACTTC.